The sequence of this T cell receptor (beta chain) was determined in a study of long-term antiretroviral therapy in people with HIV. Study results and caveats: Regardless of time point, clones expanded before ART dominated the repertoire. Transplant donor controls retained higher diversity, though diversity increased after ART. Blood obtained between 2004 and 2017 may reflect older ART regimens.

It was version v3.0 of the immunoSEQ assay that was run at survey level. TCRdb's table, derived via immunoSEQ multiplex PCR, lists solely in-frame clones and lacks some. Of about 14,000 clones in the sample, roughly 78% were seen once. Points on this clone: The antigen remains unidentified.

V lost 6 bases and J 7 bases, leaving 13 bases between the germline ends. The CDR3 is made up of 14 amino acids. Germline CDR1 reads LNHDA; CDR2 reads SQIVND (reference sequence). The chain employs TRBV19 and TRBJ1-6, with D maybe TRBD1 (6 bases). The specimen was unsorted PBMCs, collected 3.2 years before starting antiretroviral therapy. The sequence was collected from a man aged 40-55 years with HIV. The CDR3 spells CASRSQGANSPLHF. CDR3 DNA sequence: TGTGCCAGTAGATCACAGGGTGCCAATTCACCCCTCCACTTT.